The sequence of this TCR beta chain was determined in a study of blood T cell repertoires in COVID-19. At the level of the study: From the United States, Italy and Spain came samples of acute and convalescent COVID-19. PBMCs, B-cell-depleted T cells, or T cells were the source of the cDNA or gDNA that made up the material.

Repertoires were generated with immunoSEQ multiplex PCR, while TCRdb's copy carries only in-frame clones and drops some. The sample consists of roughly 100,000 clones, 75% to 85% of them appearing once. CDR3 length: 14 amino acids. Trimming pared 6 bases from V and 7 bases from J, leaving 16 bases between. The V gene's germline CDR1 is MNHEY and CDR2 SVGAGI. The clonotype comes from a woman of 80 years or more with active or convalescent COVID-19. The material sequenced was peripheral blood. The V gene is TRBV6-5, the J gene TRBJ1-5; D gene uncertain. The CDR3 loop is CASSQTRVGQPQHF. The CDR3, as DNA: TGTGCCAGCAGCCAGACTCGGGTTGGGCAGCCCCAGCATTTT.